Presented here are 8 T cell receptor beta chains from one specimen sequenced in a study of blood T cells in healthy people across ages. Next came a second PCR, run for about 6 to 11 cycles, which used a sample-barcoded 5' primer along with a J-beta primer mix. TCRdb passed the 5' RACE reads through MiXCR, listing each CDR3 protein once. The table includes around 600,000 distinct CDR3 sequences, 40% to 50% detected once. The sequencing input was blood. These TCRs come from an elderly man in good health.

This clonotype was observed many times. The chain has TRBV7-2 and TRBJ2-3, with 8 bases aligning to TRBD2. After removal of 3 bases from V and 4 bases from J, the junction contained 9 bases not matched to a gene. CDR1 SGHTA and CDR2 FQGNSA come from the germline V gene. The CDR3 runs 16 residues. CDR3 in DNA: TGTGCCAGCAGCTTCACCCCGGGACTAGTGTCAGATACGCAGTATTTT. It codes for CASSFTPGLVSDTQYF. Filled out from reference TRBV7-2 and TRBJ2-3, the complete variable domain reads GAGVSQSPSNKVTEKGKDVELRCDPISGHTALYWYRQSLGQGLEFLIYFQGNSAPDKSGLPSDRFSAERTGGSVSTLTIQRTQQEDSAVYLCASSFTPGLVSDTQYFGPGTRLTVL.

V usage is TRBV3-1 and J usage is TRBJ1-1, with TRBD1 matching 8 bases. This CDR3 has 14 residues. V gave up 2 bases and J gave up 6 bases; unmatched junction bases: 5. The V gene's germline CDR1 is LGHDT and CDR2 YNNKEL (reference sequence). CDR3 nucleotide sequence: TGTGCCAGCAGCCAAACCGGACAGGGCGCTGAAGCTTTCTTT. Its translation is CASSQTGQGAEAFF.

The CDR3, as DNA: TGTGCCAGCAGTTACATTCTTAACACAGATACGCAGTATTTT. Translation: CASSYILNTDTQYF. The V and J genes are TRBV6-6 and TRBJ2-3; D is unresolved. The CDR3 runs 14 residues. The germline gives CDR1 MNHNY, CDR2 SVGAGI (reference sequence). Trimming left V 2 bases short and J 2 bases short, with 8 bases between.

The chain has TRBV29-1 and TRBJ2-6; a possible D gene is TRBD1 (5 bases). The CDR3 is made up of 15 amino acids. V lost 5 bases and J 4 bases, leaving 15 bases between the germline ends. Germline V gene lookup returns CDR1 SQVTM and CDR2 ANQGSEA. The DNA of the CDR3 is TGCAGCGTTCGGAGCACAGGAACCGGGGCCAACGTCCTGACTTTC. Amino acid sequence: CSVRSTGTGANVLTF.

The chain employs TRBV7-2 and TRBJ2-3; D remains unclear. The CDR3 consists of 15 residues. Germline V gene lookup returns CDR1 SGHTA and CDR2 FQGNSA. Trimming left V 2 bases short and J 2 bases short, with 11 bases between. The CDR3, as DNA: TGTGCCAGCAGCTTAAGGCGGAGTTCCACAGATACGCAGTATTTT. It codes for CASSLRRSSTDTQYF.

This chain links TRBV5-1 with TRBJ2-2; D possibly corresponds to TRBD1 (5 bases). CDR1 is SGHRS, CDR2 YFSETQ, per germline. V was clipped by 2 bases and J by 5 bases, with 7 bases between them. The CDR3 extends over 13 amino acids. CDR3 nucleotides: TGCGCCAGCAGCTTCAGGGAAACCGGGGAGCTGTTTTTT. Its protein is CASSFRETGELFF.

This clonotype was recorded a few times. The chain links TRBV15 to TRBJ1-5; 7 nucleotides match TRBD1. The trim removed 0 bases at V and 7 bases at J, leaving 6 bases unmatched. Per germline, CDR1 LNHNV and CDR2 YYDKDF (reference sequence). The CDR3 covers 15 residues. This CDR3 is CATSRDRQGWQPQHF. The CDR3, as DNA: TGTGCCACCAGCAGAGATAGACAGGGTTGGCAGCCCCAGCATTTT.

V is TRBV28 and J is TRBJ2-5; 12 bases align to TRBD2. The J call is in doubt because the DNA end fits TRBJ2-7 better. Germline V gene data show CDR1 as MDHEN and CDR2 as SYDVKM. The CDR3 spans 15 residues. CDR3 bases: TGTGCCAGCAGTCCAAGACTAGCGGGAGCTTCCGAGCAGTACTTC. Amino acids: CASSPRLAGASEQYF.